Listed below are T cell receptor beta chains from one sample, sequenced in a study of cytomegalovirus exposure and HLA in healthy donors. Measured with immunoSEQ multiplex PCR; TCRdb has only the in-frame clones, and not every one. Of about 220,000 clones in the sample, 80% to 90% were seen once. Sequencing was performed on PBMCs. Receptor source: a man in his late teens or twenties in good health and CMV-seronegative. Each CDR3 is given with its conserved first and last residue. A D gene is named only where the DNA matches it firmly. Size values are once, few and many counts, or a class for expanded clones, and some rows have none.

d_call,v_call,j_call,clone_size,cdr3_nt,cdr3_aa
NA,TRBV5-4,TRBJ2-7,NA,TGTGCCAGCAGCTTGGACGGACAGCCCTACGAGCAGTACTTC,CASSLDGQPYEQYF
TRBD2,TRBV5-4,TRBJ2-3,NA,TGTGCCAGCAGCTTGGGCGGGAGAGACACAGATACGCAGTATTTT,CASSLGGRDTDTQYF
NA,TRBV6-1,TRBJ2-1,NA,TGTGCCAGCAGTGAATGGCAGTTCCAGTTCTTC,CASSEWQFQFF
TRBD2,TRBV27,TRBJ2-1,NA,TGTGCCAGCAAAGCGGGACCTCTTGGTGAGCAGTTCTTC,CASKAGPLGEQFF
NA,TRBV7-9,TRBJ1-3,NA,TGTGCCAGCAGCTTAGCCGGTACTGGAAACACCATATATTTT,CASSLAGTGNTIYF
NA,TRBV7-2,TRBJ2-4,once,TGTGCCAGCAGCTTAGGGAGCGGCGTAGCCAAAAACATTCAGTACTTC,CASSLGSGVAKNIQYF
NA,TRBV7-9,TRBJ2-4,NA,TGTGCCAGCAGTGGGGCTAAAAACATTCAGTACTTC,CASSGAKNIQYF
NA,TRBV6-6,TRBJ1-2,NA,TGTGCCAGCAGTACGGGCAGGGCAATGGTTTACACCTTC,CASSTGRAMVYTF
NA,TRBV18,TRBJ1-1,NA,TGTGCCAGCGCGGGACGTATGAACACTGAAGCTTTCTTT,CASAGRMNTEAFF
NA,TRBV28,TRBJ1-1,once,TGTGCCAGCAGTGGGGAGGCGTACACTGAAGCTTTCTTT,CASSGEAYTEAFF
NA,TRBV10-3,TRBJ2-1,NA,TGTGCCATCAGTGAAGGGGGGACTACATACAATGAGCAGTTCTTC,CAISEGGTTYNEQFF
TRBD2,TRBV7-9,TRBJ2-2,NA,TGTGCCAGCAGCTCATGGGGACTAGCGGGAGTCGCCGGGGAGCTGTTTTTT,CASSSWGLAGVAGELFF
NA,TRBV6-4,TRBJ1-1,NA,TGTGCCAGCAGTGGGGACGGCGGGGTGACTGAAGCTTTCTTT,CASSGDGGVTEAFF
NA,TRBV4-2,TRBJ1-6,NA,TGTGCCAGCAGCCCGCGGGAGGGACCCCTCCACTTT,CASSPREGPLHF
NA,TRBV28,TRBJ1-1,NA,TGTGCCAGCATCACGTGGGGGCTCAGAAACACTGAAGCTTTCTTT,CASITWGLRNTEAFF
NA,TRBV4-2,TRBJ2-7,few,TGTGCCAGCAGCCAAGGTGCTAGCGCCTACGAGCAGTACTTC,CASSQGASAYEQYF
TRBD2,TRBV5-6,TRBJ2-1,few,TGTGCCAGCAGCCGTTTCAGGGGTCCGAGCGGGAGCGAGCAGTTCTTC,CASSRFRGPSGSEQFF
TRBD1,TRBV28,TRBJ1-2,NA,TGTGCCAGCAGTGCCCCGACAGGGGGCGAGAATGGCTACACCTTC,CASSAPTGGENGYTF
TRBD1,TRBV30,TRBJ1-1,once,TGTGCCTGGAGTCGGGACAGAGACACTGAAGCTTTCTTT,CAWSRDRDTEAFF
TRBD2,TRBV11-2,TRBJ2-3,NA,TGTGCCAGCAGCTTAGATCCTAGCGGGAGGGGTCAGTATTTT,CASSLDPSGRGQYF
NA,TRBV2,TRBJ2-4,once,TGTGCCAGCACGTTCAGGGTCGAAAACATTCAGTACTTC,CASTFRVENIQYF
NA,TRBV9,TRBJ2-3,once,TGTGCCAGCAGCGCAACGGGACAACCCACAGATACGCAGTATTTT,CASSATGQPTDTQYF
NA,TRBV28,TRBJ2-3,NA,TGTGCCAGCAGTTTCTGGACTACCGCAGATACGCAGTATTTT,CASSFWTTADTQYF